This TCR beta chain was identified during a study of T-cell memory formation after mild COVID-19. TCRdb ran MiXCR on the 5' RACE reads and lists one entry per CDR3 protein. The repertoire holds just over 300,000 distinct CDR3 sequences, with approximately 19% as singletons. The CDR3 consists of 15 residues. V was pared by 3 bases and J by 0 bases, with 11 bases between. Germline-derived CDR1 and CDR2 are LGHNA and YSLEER. Broader study findings: Some SARS-CoV-2-responding clones were already detected in memory before infection.

The sample holds many counts of this clonotype. Its antigen is not identified. The origin of this receptor is a young man who had mild COVID-19 (a few samples of this study predate the infection). Cell type and time point are not known. The V and J genes are TRBV4-3 and TRBJ2-5; D remains unclear. The material sequenced was PBMCs or a T cell subset sorted from them (not recorded which). CDR3 in amino acids: CASSHALGYQETQYF. The DNA for the CDR3 is TGCGCCAGCAGCCATGCTCTAGGCTACCAAGAGACCCAGTACTTC.